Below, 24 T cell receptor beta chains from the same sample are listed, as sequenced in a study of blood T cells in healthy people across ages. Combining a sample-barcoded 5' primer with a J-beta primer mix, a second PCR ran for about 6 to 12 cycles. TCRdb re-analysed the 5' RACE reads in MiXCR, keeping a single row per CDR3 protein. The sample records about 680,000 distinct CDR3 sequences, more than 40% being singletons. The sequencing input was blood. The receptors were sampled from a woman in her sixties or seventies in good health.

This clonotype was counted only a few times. The CDR3 here is CASSSSRDTQYF. The CDR3 DNA sequence: TGTGCCAGCAGTTCCTCAAGAGATACGCAGTATTTT. The chain joins TRBV28 to TRBJ2-3; D is unresolved. Germline V gene data show CDR1 as MDHEN and CDR2 as SYDVKM. With 4 bases removed from V and 5 bases from J, the gap between germline ends came to 7 bases. CDR3 size: 12 residues. The variable domain in full, with the rest retrieved from reference TRBV28 and TRBJ2-3, is DVKVTQSSRYLVKRTGEKVFLECVQDMDHENMFWYRQDPGLGLRLIYFSYDVKMKEKGDIPEGYSVSREKKERFSLILESASTNQTSMYLCASSSSRDTQYFGPGTRLTVL.

The CDR3 region has the DNA TGTGCCAGCACTACAGGGTCCGAGCAGTACTTC. Residues: CASTTGSEQYF. The rearrangement links TRBV2 to TRBJ2-7; TRBD1 is a possible D gene (6 bases). V was clipped by 7 bases and J by 6 bases, with 10 bases between them. Germline CDR1 is SNHLY and CDR2 is FYNNEI. The CDR3 contains 11 residues.

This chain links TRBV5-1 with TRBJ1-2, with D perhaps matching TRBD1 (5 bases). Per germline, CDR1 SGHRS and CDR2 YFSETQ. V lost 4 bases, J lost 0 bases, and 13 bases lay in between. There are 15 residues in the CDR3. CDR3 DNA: TGCGCCAGCAGCGCGTTAAGGGGTGCTAACTATGGCTACACCTTC. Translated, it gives CASSALRGANYGYTF.

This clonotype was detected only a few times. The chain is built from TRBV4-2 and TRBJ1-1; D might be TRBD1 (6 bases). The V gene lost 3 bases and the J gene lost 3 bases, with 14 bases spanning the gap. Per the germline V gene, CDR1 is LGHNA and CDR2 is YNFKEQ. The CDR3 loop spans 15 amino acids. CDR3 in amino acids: CASSHPQGMDTEAFF. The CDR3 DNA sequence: TGTGCCAGCAGCCACCCCCAGGGGATGGACACTGAAGCTTTCTTT.

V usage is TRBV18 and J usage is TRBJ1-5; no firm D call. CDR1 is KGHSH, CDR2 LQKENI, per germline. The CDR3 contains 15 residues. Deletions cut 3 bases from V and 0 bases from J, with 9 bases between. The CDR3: CASSPMGYSNQPQHF. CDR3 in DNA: TGTGCCAGCTCACCGATGGGTTATAGCAATCAGCCCCAGCATTTT.

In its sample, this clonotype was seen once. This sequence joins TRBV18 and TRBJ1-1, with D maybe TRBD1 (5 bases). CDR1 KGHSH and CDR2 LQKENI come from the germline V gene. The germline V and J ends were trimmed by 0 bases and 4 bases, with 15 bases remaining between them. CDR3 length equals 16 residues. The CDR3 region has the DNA TGTGCCAGCTCACCACCCGGTTCAGGGAGGGGCACTGAAGCTTTCTTT. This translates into CASSPPGSGRGTEAFF.

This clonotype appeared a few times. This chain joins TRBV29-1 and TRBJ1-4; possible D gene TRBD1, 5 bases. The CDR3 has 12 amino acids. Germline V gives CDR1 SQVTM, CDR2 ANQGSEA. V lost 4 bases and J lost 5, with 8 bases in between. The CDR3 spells CSVVWGNEKLFF. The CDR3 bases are TGCAGCGTTGTGTGGGGGAATGAAAAACTGTTTTTT.

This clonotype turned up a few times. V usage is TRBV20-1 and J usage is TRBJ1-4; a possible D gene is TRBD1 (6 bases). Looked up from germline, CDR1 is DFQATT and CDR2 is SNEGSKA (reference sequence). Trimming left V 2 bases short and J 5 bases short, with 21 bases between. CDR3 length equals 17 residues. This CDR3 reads CSARRSGRGALNEKLFF. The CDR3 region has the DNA TGCAGTGCTAGACGGTCAGGCAGGGGCGCTTTAAATGAAAAACTGTTTTTT.

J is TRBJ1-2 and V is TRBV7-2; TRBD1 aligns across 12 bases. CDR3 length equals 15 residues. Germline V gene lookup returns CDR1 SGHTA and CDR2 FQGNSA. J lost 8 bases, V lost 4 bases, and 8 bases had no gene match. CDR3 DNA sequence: TGTGCCAGCAGCTGTAAGGGACAGGGGGCGGAGGGCTACACCTTC. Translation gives CASSCKGQGAEGYTF.

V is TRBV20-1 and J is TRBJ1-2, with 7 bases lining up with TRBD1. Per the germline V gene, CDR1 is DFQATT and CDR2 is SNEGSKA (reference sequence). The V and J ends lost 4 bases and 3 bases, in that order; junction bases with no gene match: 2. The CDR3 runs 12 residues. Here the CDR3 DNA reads TGCAGTGCTACAGGGGGAGACTATGGCTACACCTTC. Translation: CSATGGDYGYTF.

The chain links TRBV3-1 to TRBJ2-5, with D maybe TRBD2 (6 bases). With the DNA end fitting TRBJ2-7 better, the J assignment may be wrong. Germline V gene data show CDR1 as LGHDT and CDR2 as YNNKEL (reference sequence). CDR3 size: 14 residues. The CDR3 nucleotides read TGTGCCAGCAGCCAGTATAGCGGACACCTCGAGCAGTACTTC. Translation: CASSQYSGHLEQYF.

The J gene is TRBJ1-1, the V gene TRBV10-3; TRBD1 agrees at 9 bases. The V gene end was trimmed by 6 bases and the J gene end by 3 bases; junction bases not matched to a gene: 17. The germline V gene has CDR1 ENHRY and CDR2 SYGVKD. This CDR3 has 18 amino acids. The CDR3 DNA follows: TGTGCCATCAGACCCAAGGGACAGGGATTCTCCTTGGACACTGAAGCTTTCTTT. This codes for CAIRPKGQGFSLDTEAFF.

The CDR3 coding sequence is TGTGCCAGCAGCTTAGTGACAGGAAACCGGGCCAACGTCCTGACTTTC. Translated: CASSLVTGNRANVLTF. J is TRBJ2-6 and V is TRBV7-2, with a weak D call TRBD1 (6 bases). CDR3 length: 16 amino acids. Per the germline V gene, CDR1 is SGHTA and CDR2 is FQGNSA. Trimming took off 1 base at V and 5 bases at J, with 12 bases between the two ends.

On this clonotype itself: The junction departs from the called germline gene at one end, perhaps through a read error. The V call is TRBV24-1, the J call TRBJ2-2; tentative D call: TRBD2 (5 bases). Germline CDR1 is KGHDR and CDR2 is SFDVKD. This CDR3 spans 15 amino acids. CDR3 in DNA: TGTGCCACCAGTTCAAGCGGTCTGAACACTGGGGAGCTGTTTTTT. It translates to CATSSSGLNTGELFF.

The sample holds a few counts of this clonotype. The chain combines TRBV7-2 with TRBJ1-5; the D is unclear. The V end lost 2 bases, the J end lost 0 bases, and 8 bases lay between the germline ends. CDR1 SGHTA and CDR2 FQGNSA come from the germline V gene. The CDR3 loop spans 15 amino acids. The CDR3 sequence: CASSLSGYSNQPQHF. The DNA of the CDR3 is TGTGCCAGCAGCTTATCCGGGTATAGCAATCAGCCCCAGCATTTT.

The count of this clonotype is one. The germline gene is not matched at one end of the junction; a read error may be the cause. The CDR3 DNA reads TGTGTCAGCAGCTTAGTCCAGGGAACTGAAGCTTTCTTT. Protein product: CVSSLVQGTEAFF. The chain joins TRBV7-2 to TRBJ1-1; TRBD1 is a possible D gene (5 bases). CDR1 SGHTA and CDR2 FQGNSA come from the germline V gene. This CDR3 spans 13 amino acids.

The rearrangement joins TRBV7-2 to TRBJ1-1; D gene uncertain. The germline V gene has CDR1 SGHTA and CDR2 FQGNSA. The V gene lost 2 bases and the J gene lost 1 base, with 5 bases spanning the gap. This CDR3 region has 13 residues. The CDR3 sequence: CASSLRANTEAFF. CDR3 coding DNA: TGTGCCAGCAGCTTAAGGGCGAACACTGAAGCTTTCTTT.

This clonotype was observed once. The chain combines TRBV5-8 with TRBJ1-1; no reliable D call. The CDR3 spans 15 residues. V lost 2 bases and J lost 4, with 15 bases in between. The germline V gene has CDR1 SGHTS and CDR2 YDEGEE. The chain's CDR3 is CASSFGRTLPTEAFF. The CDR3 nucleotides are TGTGCCAGCAGCTTCGGGAGGACGTTACCCACTGAAGCTTTCTTT. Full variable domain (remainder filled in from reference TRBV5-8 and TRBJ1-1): EAGVTQSPTHLIKTRGQQATLRCSPISGHTSVYWYQQALGLGLQFLLWYDEGEERNRGNFPPRFSGRQFPNYSSELNVNALELEDSALYLCASSFGRTLPTEAFFGQGTRLTVV.

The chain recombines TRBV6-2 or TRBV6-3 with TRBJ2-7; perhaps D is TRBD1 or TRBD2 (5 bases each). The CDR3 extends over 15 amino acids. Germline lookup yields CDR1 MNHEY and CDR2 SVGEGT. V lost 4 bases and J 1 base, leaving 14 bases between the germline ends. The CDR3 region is CASSSPWDGSYEQYF. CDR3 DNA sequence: TGTGCCAGCAGTTCCCCATGGGACGGTTCCTACGAGCAGTACTTC.

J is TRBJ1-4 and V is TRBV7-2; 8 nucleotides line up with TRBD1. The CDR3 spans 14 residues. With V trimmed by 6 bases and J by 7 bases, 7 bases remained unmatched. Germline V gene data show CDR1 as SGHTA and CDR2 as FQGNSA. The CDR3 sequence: CASSYTGGFEKLFF. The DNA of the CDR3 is TGTGCCAGCAGTTATACAGGGGGTTTTGAAAAACTGTTTTTT.

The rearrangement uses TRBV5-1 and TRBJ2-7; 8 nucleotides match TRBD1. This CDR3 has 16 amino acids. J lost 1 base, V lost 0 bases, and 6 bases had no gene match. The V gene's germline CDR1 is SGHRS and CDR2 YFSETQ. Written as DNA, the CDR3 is TGCGCCAGCAGCTTGGGGGCGGACAGGGTTTCCTACGAGCAGTACTTC. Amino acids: CASSLGADRVSYEQYF.

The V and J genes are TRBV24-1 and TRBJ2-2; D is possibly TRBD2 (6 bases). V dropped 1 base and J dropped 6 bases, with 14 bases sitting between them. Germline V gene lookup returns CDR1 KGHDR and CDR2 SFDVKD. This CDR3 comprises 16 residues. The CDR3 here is CATSDFGGSGSGELFF. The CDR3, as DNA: TGTGCCACCAGTGATTTCGGGGGTTCTGGGTCCGGGGAGCTGTTTTTT.

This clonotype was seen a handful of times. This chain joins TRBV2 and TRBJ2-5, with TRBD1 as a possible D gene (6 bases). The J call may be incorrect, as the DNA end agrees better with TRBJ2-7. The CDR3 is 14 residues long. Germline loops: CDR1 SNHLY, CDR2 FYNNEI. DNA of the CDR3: TGTGCCAGCAGTGAAGTGGGGGCACAAGGCGAGCAGTACTTC. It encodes CASSEVGAQGEQYF.

As DNA, the CDR3 is TGTGCCAGCAGTTACCCAGCGGGAGGGAAGAACGAGCAGTACTTC. Translated: CASSYPAGGKNEQYF. The gene calls are TRBV6-2 or TRBV6-3 and TRBJ2-7, with 10 bases identical to TRBD2. With 2 bases clipped from V and 5 bases from J, the junction kept 6 bases outside the gene matches. The CDR3 runs to 15 residues. Germline V gene lookup returns CDR1 MNHEY and CDR2 SVGEGT.